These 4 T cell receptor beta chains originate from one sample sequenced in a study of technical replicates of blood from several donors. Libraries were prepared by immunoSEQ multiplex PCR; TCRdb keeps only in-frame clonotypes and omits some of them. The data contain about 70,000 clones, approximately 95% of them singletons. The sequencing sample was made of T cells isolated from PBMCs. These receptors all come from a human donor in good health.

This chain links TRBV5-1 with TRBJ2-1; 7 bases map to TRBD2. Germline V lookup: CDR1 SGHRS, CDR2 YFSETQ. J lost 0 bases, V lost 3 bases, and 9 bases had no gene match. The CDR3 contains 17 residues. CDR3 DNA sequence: TGCGCCAGCAGCTCACGTCCTAGCGGAGACTCCTACAATGAGCAGTTCTTC. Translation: CASSSRPSGDSYNEQFF.

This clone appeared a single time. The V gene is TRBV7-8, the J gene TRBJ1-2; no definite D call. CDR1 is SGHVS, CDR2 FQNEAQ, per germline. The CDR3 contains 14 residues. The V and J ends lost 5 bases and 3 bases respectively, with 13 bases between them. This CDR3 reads CASSVVTNYYGYTF. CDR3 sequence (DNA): TGTGCCAGCAGCGTGGTAACCAACTACTATGGCTACACCTTC.

CDR3 region: CASSWTGSPDTEAFF. The CDR3 nucleotides read TGTGCCAGCAGCTGGACAGGATCTCCGGACACTGAAGCTTTCTTT. The chain recombines TRBV5-6 with TRBJ1-1; the match to TRBD1 covers 7 bases. V gave up 3 bases and J gave up 3 bases; unmatched junction bases: 8. The CDR3 is 15 residues long. Germline assignment: CDR1 SGHDT and CDR2 YYEEEE.

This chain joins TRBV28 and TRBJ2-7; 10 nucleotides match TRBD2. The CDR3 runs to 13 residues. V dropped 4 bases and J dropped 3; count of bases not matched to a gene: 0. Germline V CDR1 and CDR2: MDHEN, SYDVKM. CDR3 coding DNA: TGTGCCAGCAGTTGGACTAGCGGCTACGAGCAGTACTTC. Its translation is CASSWTSGYEQYF.